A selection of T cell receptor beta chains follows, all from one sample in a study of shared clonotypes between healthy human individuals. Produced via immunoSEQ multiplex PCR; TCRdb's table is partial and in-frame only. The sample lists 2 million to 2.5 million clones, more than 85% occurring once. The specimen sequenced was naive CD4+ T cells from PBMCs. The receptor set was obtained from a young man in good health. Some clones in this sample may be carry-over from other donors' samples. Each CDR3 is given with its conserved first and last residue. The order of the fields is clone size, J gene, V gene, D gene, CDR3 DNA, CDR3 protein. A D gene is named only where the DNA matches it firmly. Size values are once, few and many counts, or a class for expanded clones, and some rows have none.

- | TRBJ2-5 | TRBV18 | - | TGTGCCAGCTCACCATGGCAGGGTTTCGGCCAAGAGACCCAGTACTTC | CASSPWQGFGQETQYF
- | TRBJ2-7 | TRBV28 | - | TGTGCCAGCAATTCAGGACGCAGTGAGCAGTACTTC | CASNSGRSEQYF
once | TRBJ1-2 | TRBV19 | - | TGTGCCAGTAGTATAGACGTGAACTATGGCTACACCTTC | CASSIDVNYGYTF
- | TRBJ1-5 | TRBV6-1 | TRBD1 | TGTGCCAGCAGTGAAACACAGGGGTTCCAGCCCCAGCATTTT | CASSETQGFQPQHF
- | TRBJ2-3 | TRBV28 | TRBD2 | TGTGCCAGCAGTCGTATCCTAGCGGGAGCAGATACGCAGTATTTT | CASSRILAGADTQYF
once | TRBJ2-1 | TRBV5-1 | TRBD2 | TGCGCCAGCAGCCCGGTAGCGGGAGACTTGTACAATGAGCAGTTCTTC | CASSPVAGDLYNEQFF
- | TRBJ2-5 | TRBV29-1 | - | TGCAGCGTTGAGGCAAGGGACCCCTACCAAGAGACCCAGTACTTC | CSVEARDPYQETQYF
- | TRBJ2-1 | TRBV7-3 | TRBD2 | TGTGCCAGCAGCCTGGGGACTAGCGGGAAGAATGAGCAGTTCTTC | CASSLGTSGKNEQFF
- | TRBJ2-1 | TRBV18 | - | TGTGCCAGCTCACCCTCCTTTTCCGGGCCCGGCACAGATGAGCAGTTCTTC | CASSPSFSGPGTDEQFF
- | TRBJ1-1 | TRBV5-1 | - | TGCGCCAGCAGCTTCACAGGGTCATCTGAAGCTTTCTTT | CASSFTGSSEAFF
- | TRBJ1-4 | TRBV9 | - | TGTGCCAGCAGCACCCCGACAGGTGGGAATGAAAAACTGTTTTTT | CASSTPTGGNEKLFF
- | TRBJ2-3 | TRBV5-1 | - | TGCGCCAGCAGCTTGGAGGGAAGTTCCAGGGTGGAAGATACGCAGTATTTT | CASSLEGSSRVEDTQYF
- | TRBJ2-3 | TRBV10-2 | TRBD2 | TGCGCCAGCAGTGAATCCGGGACTAGCGGAACCACAGATACGCAGTATTTT | CASSESGTSGTTDTQYF
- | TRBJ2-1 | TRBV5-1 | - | TGCGCCAGCAGCTTGTCTAGTTACAATGAGCAGTTCTTC | CASSLSSYNEQFF
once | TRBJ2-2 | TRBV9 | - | TGTGCCAGCAGCGCAAGGCGATGGACAGCTAACACCGGGGAGCTGTTTTTT | CASSARRWTANTGELFF
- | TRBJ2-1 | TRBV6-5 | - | TGTGCCAGCGCCCGGGGAGTCTACAATGAGCAGTTCTTC | CASARGVYNEQFF
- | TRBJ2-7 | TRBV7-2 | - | TGTGCCAGCAGCTTAGCTTGGAGAGAGCAGTACTTC | CASSLAWREQYF
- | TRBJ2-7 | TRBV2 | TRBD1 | TGTGCCAGCAGCGGACAGGGCTCCGAGCAGTACTTC | CASSGQGSEQYF
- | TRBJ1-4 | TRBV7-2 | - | TGTGCCAGCAGCTTAGGCCCAGATGCAACTAATGAAAAACTGTTTTTT | CASSLGPDATNEKLFF
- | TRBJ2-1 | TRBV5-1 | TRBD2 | TGCGCCAGCAGCATTGGGACTAGCGGGCACTACAATGAGCAGTTCTTC | CASSIGTSGHYNEQFF
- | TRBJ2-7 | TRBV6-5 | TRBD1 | TGTGCCAGCAGTTACCTCCCGGGACAGGGTCCTCACGAGCAGTACTTC | CASSYLPGQGPHEQYF
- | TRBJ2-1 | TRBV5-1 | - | TGCGCCAGCAGCTTGGGCCATGCCGGGAACTCCTACAATGAGCAGTTCTTC | CASSLGHAGNSYNEQFF